One sample yielded the 3 T cell receptor beta chains listed below, sequenced in a study of molecular identifiers for immune sequencing clone quantification. MiXCR was run by TCRdb on the PCR reads, yielding one entry per CDR3 protein. Here the sample spans 460,000 or so distinct CDR3 sequences, over 20% being singletons. Sequencing was carried out using naive CD8+ T cells from blood, with Jurkat cell RNA spiked in. As to subset: FACS-sorted CD8+CD4-CCR7+CD45RA+ naive T cells. These receptors were collected from a human donor in good health. Some libraries in this study had Jurkat cell RNA spiked in.

V usage is TRBV12-3 or TRBV12-4 and J usage is TRBJ2-5; maybe TRBD1 (8 bases). The CDR3 consists of 14 residues. The germline V and J ends were trimmed by 6 bases and 2 bases, with 13 bases remaining between them. The CDR3 region is CASSTQGGQETQYF. In DNA, the CDR3 is TGTGCCAGCAGCACACAGGGGGGGCAAGAGACCCAGTACTTC.

The V call is TRBV7-9, the J call TRBJ2-1; 9 nucleotides match TRBD2. Trimming took 1 base from V and 8 from J; bases not matched to a gene: 9. The CDR3 has 16 residues. The germline gives CDR1 SEHNR, CDR2 FQNEAQ (reference sequence). The CDR3 here is CASSLVVGGRADEQFF. CDR3 nucleotide sequence: TGTGCCAGCAGCTTAGTCGTCGGCGGGAGGGCCGATGAGCAGTTCTTC.

This clonotype was seen a handful of times. The chain uses TRBV4-3 and TRBJ1-6; no definite D call. The CDR3 consists of 17 residues. V was clipped by 0 bases and J by 0 bases, with 9 bases between them. The germline V gene has CDR1 LGHNA and CDR2 YSLEER. The CDR3 DNA sequence: TGCGCCAGCAGCCAAGATCACGAAAGCTCCTATAATTCACCCCTCCACTTT. Protein product: CASSQDHESSYNSPLHF.